This T cell receptor (beta chain) originates from a study of blood T cell repertoires in COVID-19. Produced via immunoSEQ multiplex PCR; TCRdb's table is partial and in-frame only. The sample records tens of thousands of clones, roughly four fifths being singletons. Trimming took 4 bases from V and 7 from J, leaving 23 bases between them. The germline V gene encodes CDR1 LNHDA and CDR2 SQIVND (reference sequence). The CDR3 length is 16 residues. The receptor's source is an older woman with acute or convalescent COVID-19. The V and J genes are TRBV19 and TRBJ2-7; D not resolved. The sample consisted of peripheral blood. CDR3 sequence reads: CASSRRIPTQTGEQYF. CDR3 nucleotides: TGTGCCAGTAGTAGACGGATCCCGACGCAGACCGGGGAGCAGTACTTC. Full variable domain (rest looked up from reference TRBV19 and TRBJ2-7): DGGITQSPKYLFRKEGQNVTLSCEQNLNHDAMYWYRQDPGQGLRLIYYSQIVNDFQKGDIAEGYSVSREKKESFPLTVTSAQKNPTAFYLCASSRRIPTQTGEQYFGPGTRLTVT.